This T cell receptor (beta chain) derives from a study of T cells in Graves' hyperthyroidism and ophthalmopathy. This clonotype was observed a handful of times. Germline V CDR1 and CDR2: KGHDR, SFDVKD. V was pared by 2 bases and J by 5 bases, with 10 bases of the junction left unmatched. The length of the CDR3 is 16 residues. Those patients with uncontrolled infection, other autoimmune disease, pregnancy or lactation were excluded. Template material for amplifying TCR beta CDR3 regions consisted of RNA transcripts. HTBI primers drove first-round RT-PCR of the TCR CDR3. TCRdb re-called the multiplex PCR reads with MiXCR, one entry per CDR3 protein. The sample shows about 400,000 distinct CDR3 sequences, 15% to 19% of them seen only once.

This rearrangement joins TRBV24-1 to TRBJ2-7, with TRBD1 identical over 8 bases. The receptor comes from a woman between 18 and 29 years old with Graves' hyperthyroidism. The sample comprised blood. The CDR3 DNA reads as TGTGCCACCAGTGATTCTCGGACAGGGAGTATCCACGAGCAGTACTTC. Encoded protein: CATSDSRTGSIHEQYF.